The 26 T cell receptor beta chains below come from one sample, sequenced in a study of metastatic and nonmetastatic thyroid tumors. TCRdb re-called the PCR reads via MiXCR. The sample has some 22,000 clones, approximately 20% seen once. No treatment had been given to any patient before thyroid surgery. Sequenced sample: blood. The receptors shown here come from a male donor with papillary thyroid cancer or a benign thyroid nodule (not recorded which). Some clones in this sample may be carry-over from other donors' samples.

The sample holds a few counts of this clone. CDR3 DNA: TGTGCCAGCAGTGAAGGGACAGGGGACACCGGGGAGCAGTTCTTC. Protein sequence: CASSEGTGDTGEQFF. V is TRBV6-1 and J is TRBJ2-1, with TRBD1 identical over 9 bases. Germline V lookup: CDR1 MNHNS, CDR2 SASEGT. With 1 base clipped from V and 10 bases from J, the junction kept 8 bases outside the gene matches. This CDR3 region has 15 residues.

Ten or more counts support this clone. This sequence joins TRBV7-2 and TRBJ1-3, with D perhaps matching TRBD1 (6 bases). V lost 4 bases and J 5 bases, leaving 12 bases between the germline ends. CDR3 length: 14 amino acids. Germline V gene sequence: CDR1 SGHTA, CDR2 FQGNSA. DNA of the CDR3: TGTGCCAGCAGCTACATGGGGGCAAGAAACACCATATATTTT. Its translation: CASSYMGARNTIYF.

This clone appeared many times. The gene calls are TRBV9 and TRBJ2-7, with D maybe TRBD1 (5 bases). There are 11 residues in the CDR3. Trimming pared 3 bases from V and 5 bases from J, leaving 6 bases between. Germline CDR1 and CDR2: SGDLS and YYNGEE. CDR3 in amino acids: CASSEGNEQYF. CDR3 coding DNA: TGTGCCAGCAGCGAGGGGAACGAGCAGTACTTC.

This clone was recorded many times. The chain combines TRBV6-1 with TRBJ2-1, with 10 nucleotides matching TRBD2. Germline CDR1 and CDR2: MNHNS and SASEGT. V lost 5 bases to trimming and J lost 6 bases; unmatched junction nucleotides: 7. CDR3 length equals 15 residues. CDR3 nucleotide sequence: TGTGCCAGCAGTTCCGGGACTAGCGAGAGCAATGAGCAGTTCTTC. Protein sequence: CASSSGTSESNEQFF.

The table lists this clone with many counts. DNA for the CDR3: TGTGCCAGCAGCATAGACTCGACAATAAATAAAAACATTCAGTACTTC. This codes for CASSIDSTINKNIQYF. The rearrangement joins TRBV7-2 to TRBJ2-4, with D hard to call. The CDR3 is 16 residues long. The germline V gene has CDR1 SGHTA and CDR2 FQGNSA. The V gene lost 5 bases and the J gene lost 4 bases, with 18 bases spanning the gap. The full variable domain, completed using reference TRBV7-2 and TRBJ2-4, is GAGVSQSPSNKVTEKGKDVELRCDPISGHTALYWYRQSLGQGLEFLIYFQGNSAPDKSGLPSDRFSAERTGGSVSTLTIQRTQQEDSAVYLCASSIDSTINKNIQYFGAGTRLSVL.

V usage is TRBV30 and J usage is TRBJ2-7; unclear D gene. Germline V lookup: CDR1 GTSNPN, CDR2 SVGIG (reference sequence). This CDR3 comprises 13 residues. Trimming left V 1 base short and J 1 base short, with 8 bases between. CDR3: CAWSGSASYEQYF. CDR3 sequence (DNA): TGTGCCTGGAGTGGTTCGGCGTCCTACGAGCAGTACTTC.

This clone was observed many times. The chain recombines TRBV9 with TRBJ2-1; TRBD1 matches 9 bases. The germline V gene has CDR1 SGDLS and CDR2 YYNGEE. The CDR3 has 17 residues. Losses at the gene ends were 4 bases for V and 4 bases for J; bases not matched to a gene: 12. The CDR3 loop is CASSKLRRDRAYNEQFF. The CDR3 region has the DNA TGTGCCAGCAGCAAATTACGGCGGGACAGGGCGTACAATGAGCAGTTCTTC.

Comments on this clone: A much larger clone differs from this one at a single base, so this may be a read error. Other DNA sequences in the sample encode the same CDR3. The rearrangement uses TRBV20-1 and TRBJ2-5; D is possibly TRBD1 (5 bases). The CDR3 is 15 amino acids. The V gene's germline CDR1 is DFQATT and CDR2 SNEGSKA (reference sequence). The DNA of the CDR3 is TGCAGTGCTAGAGATTCGGCGACAGTTAAAGAGACCCAGTACTTT. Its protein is CSARDSATVKETQYF.

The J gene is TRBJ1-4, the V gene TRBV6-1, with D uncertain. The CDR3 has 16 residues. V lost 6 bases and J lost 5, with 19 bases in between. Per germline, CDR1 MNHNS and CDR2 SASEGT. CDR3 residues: CASSRPGGGSNEKLFF. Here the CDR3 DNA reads TGTGCCAGCAGCCGACCAGGCGGAGGGTCGAATGAAAAACTGTTTTTT.

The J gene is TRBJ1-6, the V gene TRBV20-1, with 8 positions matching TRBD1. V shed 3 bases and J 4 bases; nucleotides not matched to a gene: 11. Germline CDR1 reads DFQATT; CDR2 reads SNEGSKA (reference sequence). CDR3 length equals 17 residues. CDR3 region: CSASDPRQGAYNSPLHF. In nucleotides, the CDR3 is TGCAGTGCTAGCGATCCCCGGCAGGGGGCGTATAATTCACCCCTCCACTTT.

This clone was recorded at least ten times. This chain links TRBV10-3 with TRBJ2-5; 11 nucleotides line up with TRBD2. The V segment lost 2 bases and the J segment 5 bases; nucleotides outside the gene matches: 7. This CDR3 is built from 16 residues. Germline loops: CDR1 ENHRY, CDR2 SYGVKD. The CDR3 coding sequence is TGTGCCATCAGTGAGGGGCTAGCGGGGGGAGAGGAGACCCAGTACTTC. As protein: CAISEGLAGGEETQYF.

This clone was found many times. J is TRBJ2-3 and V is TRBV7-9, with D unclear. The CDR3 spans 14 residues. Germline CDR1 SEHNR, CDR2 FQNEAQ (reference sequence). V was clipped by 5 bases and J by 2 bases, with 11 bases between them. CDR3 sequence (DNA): TGTGCCAGCAGCCGTTCTGACTCCACAGATACGCAGTATTTT. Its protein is CASSRSDSTDTQYF.

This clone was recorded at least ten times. As DNA, the CDR3 is TGTGCCAGCAGCTTAGATTCGCTAGTCCACACAGATACGCAGTATTTT. Residues: CASSLDSLVHTDTQYF. The chain uses TRBV11-2 and TRBJ2-3, with D hard to call. The germline V and J ends were trimmed by 0 bases and 2 bases, with 12 bases remaining between them. Germline V gives CDR1 SGHAT, CDR2 FQNNGV. The CDR3 is 16 residues long.

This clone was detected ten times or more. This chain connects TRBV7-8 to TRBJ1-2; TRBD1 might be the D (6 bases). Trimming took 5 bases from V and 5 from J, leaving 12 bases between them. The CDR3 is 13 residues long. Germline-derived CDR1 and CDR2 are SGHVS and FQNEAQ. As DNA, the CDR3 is TGTGCCAGCAGCAAAGGACAGTCTTATGGCTACACCTTC. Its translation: CASSKGQSYGYTF.

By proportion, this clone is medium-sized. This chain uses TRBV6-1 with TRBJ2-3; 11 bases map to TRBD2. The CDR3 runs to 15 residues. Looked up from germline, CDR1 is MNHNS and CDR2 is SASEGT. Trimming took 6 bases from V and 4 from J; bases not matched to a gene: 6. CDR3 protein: CASSSGSGGADTQYF. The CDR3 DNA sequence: TGTGCCAGCAGCTCCGGTAGCGGGGGGGCAGATACGCAGTATTTT.

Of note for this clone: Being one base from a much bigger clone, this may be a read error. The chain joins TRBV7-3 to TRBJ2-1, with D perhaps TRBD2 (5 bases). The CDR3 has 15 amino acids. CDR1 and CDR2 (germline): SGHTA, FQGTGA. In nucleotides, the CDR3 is TGTGCCAGCAACTTAAGGTGGGGAGACTACAATGAGCAGTTCTTC. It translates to CASNLRWGDYNEQFF.

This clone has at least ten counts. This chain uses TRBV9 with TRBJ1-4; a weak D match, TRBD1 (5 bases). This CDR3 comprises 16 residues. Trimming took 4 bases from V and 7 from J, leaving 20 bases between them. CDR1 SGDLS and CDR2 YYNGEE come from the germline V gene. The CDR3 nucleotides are TGTGCCAGCAGCCCCCGTAGTGCGGGGGGTGGTGAAAAACTGTTTTTT. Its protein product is CASSPRSAGGGEKLFF.

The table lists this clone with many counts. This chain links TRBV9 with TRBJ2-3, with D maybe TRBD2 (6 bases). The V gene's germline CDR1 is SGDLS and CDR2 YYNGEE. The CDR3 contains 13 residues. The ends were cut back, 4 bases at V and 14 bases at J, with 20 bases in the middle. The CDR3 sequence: CASSIGTLPYMYF. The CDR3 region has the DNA TGTGCCAGCAGCATCGGGACTCTCCCTTATATGTATTTT.

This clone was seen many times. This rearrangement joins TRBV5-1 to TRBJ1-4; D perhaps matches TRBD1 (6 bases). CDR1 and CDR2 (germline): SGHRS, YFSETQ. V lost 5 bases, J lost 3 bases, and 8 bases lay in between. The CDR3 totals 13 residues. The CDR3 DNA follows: TGCGCCAGCAGGGACAGCGCTAATGAAAAACTGTTTTTT. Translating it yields CASRDSANEKLFF.

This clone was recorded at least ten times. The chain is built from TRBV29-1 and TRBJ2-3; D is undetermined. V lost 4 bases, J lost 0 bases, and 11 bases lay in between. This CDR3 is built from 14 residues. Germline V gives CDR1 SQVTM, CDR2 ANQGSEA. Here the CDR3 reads CSVAPSESTDTQYF. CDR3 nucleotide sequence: TGCAGCGTTGCCCCCAGCGAGAGCACAGATACGCAGTATTTT.

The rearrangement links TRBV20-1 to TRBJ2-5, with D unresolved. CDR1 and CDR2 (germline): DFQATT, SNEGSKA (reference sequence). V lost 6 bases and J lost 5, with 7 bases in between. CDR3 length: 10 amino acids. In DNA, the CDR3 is TGCAGTGCCACCTGGGAGACCCAGTACTTC. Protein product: CSATWETQYF.

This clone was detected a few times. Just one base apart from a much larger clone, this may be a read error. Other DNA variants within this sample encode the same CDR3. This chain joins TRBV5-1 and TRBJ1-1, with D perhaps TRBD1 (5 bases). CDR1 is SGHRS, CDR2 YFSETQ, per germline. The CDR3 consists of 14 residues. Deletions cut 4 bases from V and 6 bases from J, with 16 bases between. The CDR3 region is CASSLGGGTAEAFF. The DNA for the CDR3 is TGCGCCAGCAGCCTAGGCGGGGGGACGGCTGAAGCTTTCTTT.

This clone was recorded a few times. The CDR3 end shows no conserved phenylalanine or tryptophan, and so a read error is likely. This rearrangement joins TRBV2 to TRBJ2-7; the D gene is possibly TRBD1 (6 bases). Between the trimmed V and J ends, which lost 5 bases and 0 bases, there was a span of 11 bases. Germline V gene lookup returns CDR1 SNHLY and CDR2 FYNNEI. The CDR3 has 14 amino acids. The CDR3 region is CASSWDKSSYEQYL. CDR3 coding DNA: TGTGCCAGCAGTTGGGACAAGAGCTCCTACGAGCAGTACCTC.

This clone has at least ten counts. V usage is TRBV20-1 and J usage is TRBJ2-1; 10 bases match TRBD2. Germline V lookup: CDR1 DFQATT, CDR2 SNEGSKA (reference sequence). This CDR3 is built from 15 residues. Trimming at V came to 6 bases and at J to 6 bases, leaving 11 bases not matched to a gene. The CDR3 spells CSAVASSGSVNEQFF. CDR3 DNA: TGCAGTGCGGTAGCTTCTAGCGGGAGTGTCAATGAGCAGTTCTTC.

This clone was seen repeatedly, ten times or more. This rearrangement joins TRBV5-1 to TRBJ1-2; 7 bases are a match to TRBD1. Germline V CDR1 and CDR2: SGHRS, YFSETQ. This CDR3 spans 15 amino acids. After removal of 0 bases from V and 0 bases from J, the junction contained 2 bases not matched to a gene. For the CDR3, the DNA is TGCGCCAGCAGCTTGGCCGGGACAGCTAACTATGGCTACACCTTC. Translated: CASSLAGTANYGYTF.

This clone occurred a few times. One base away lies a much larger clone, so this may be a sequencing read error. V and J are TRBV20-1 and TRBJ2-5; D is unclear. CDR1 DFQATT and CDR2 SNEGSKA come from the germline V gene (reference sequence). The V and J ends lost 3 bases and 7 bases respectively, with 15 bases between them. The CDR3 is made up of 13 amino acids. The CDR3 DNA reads TGCAGTGCTAGTGAAGGGCAGGTAGGGACCCAGTACTTC. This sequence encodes CSASEGQVGTQYF.